The 14 T cell receptor beta chains in this list originate from one sample, sequenced in a study of blood T cell repertoires in COVID-19. Sequencing used immunoSEQ multiplex PCR; TCRdb keeps in-frame clones, though not all of them. The profile covers more than 95,000 clones, with around 85% appearing a single time and 3.2% taken by the ten largest. The specimen sequenced was peripheral blood. The receptor source for this set is an elderly woman with COVID-19, enrolled during active disease.

V gene TRBV27 combines with J gene TRBJ1-1; D is unresolved. Trimming pared 5 bases from V and 0 bases from J, leaving 10 bases between. Germline-derived CDR1 and CDR2 are MNHEY and SMNVEV (reference sequence). The CDR3 loop spans 14 amino acids. The CDR3 loop reads CASSRSTMNTEAFF. CDR3 nucleotides: TGTGCCAGCAGTCGGAGCACCATGAACACTGAAGCTTTCTTT.

V and J are TRBV11-2 and TRBJ2-7; TRBD1 might be the D (6 bases). The CDR3 spans 16 residues. Between the trimmed V and J ends, which lost 2 bases and 1 base, there was a span of 15 bases. CDR1 is SGHAT and CDR2 is FQNNGV in the germline V gene. CDR3 bases: TGTGCCAGCAGCTTACTTGTCGGGCAGGGGTCCTACGAGCAGTACTTC. It translates to CASSLLVGQGSYEQYF.

The rearrangement joins TRBV3-1 (or the pseudogene TRBV3-2) to TRBJ2-2; D may be TRBD1 (5 bases). CDR3 length: 15 amino acids. Trimming shortened V by 1 base and J by 2 bases, and 8 bases separated the two germline ends. Per germline, CDR1 LGHDT and CDR2 YNNKEL (reference sequence). CDR3 sequence reads: CASSQVQGNTGELFF. The DNA for the CDR3 is TGTGCCAGCAGCCAAGTGCAGGGCAACACCGGGGAGCTGTTTTTT.

This clone was seen more than once but under ten times. The chain links TRBV3-1 (or the pseudogene TRBV3-2) to TRBJ1-1; D is uncertain. Germline V gene data show CDR1 as LGHDT and CDR2 as YNNKEL (reference sequence). Trimming pared 0 bases from V and 0 bases from J, leaving 8 bases between. This CDR3 spans 15 amino acids. CDR3 in amino acids: CASSQERRLNTEAFF. The CDR3 DNA follows: TGTGCCAGCAGCCAAGAACGGCGGTTGAACACTGAAGCTTTCTTT.

Details on this clone: Germline is not matched at one junction end, which may reflect a read error. This specimen includes other DNA sequences encoding the same CDR3. The J gene is TRBJ1-2, the V gene TRBV18; unclear D gene. CDR3 length: 14 residues. Per germline, CDR1 KGHSH and CDR2 LQKENI. The CDR3 DNA reads TGCGCCAGCTCACCCACACCCGAGACATATGGCTACACCTTC. Its translation: CASSPTPETYGYTF.

This clone was detected only a few times. CDR3 loop: CASSGGAITDTQYF. Written as DNA, the CDR3 is TGCGCCAGCAGCGGGGGGGCAATCACAGATACGCAGTATTTT. The rearrangement joins TRBV5-1 to TRBJ2-3; D is possibly TRBD2 (7 bases). The CDR3 is made up of 14 amino acids. The germline V gene encodes CDR1 SGHRS and CDR2 YFSETQ. Trimming pared 4 bases from V and 2 bases from J, leaving 11 bases between.

The genes are TRBV4-2 and TRBJ2-1; 10 bases agree with TRBD1. V shed 0 bases and J 3 bases; nucleotides not matched to a gene: 8. Per germline, CDR1 LGHNA and CDR2 YNFKEQ. The CDR3 consists of 18 residues. The chain's CDR3 is CASSQDPDRGHFYNEQFF. The CDR3 DNA reads as TGTGCCAGCAGCCAAGACCCAGACAGGGGGCATTTCTACAATGAGCAGTTCTTC.

This chain joins TRBV15 and TRBJ1-6; perhaps TRBD1 as D (6 bases). The CDR3 sequence is 17 residues long. CDR1 and CDR2 from the germline V gene are LNHNV and YYDKDF (reference sequence). The V end lost 1 base, the J end lost 6 bases, and 16 bases lay between the germline ends. CDR3 sequence: CATSRVRGGPRNSPLHF. The CDR3 DNA is TGTGCCACCAGCAGAGTTAGAGGGGGACCCCGTAATTCACCCCTCCACTTT.

CDR3 coding DNA: TGTGCCAGCAGAGGGACAAGGGATGGCTACACCTTC. This sequence encodes CASRGTRDGYTF. The rearrangement joins TRBV11-2 to TRBJ1-2; D is possibly TRBD1 (6 bases). CDR1 SGHAT and CDR2 FQNNGV come from the germline V gene. The V end was cut by 6 bases, the J end by 6 bases, with 11 bases between. The CDR3 has 12 amino acids.

This chain joins TRBV5-1 and TRBJ2-3; 7 nucleotides line up with TRBD2. The V gene end was trimmed by 5 bases and the J gene end by 5 bases; junction bases not matched to a gene: 8. The CDR3 consists of 14 residues. From germline, CDR1 is SGHRS and CDR2 YFSETQ. This chain's CDR3 is CASSWAGDEDTQYF. As DNA, the CDR3 is TGCGCCAGCAGTTGGGCGGGAGATGAAGATACGCAGTATTTT.

The chain couples TRBV6-6 to TRBJ2-7; D is possibly TRBD2 (6 bases). The CDR3 sequence is 16 residues long. The germline V gene has CDR1 MNHNY and CDR2 SVGAGI (reference sequence). V was shortened by 7 bases and J by 0 bases, with 19 bases between the two germline ends. In nucleotides, the CDR3 is TGTGCCAGCACCACTCCAATCGCGGGGCGCTCCTACGAGCAGTACTTC. Protein sequence: CASTTPIAGRSYEQYF.

The chain uses TRBV6-5 and TRBJ2-3; unclear D gene. Trimming cost V 6 bases and J 1 base, with 11 bases left between them. CDR3 length: 14 residues. Germline CDR1 MNHEY, CDR2 SVGAGI. CDR3 coding DNA: TGTGCCAGCAGCTCTAAGCGTGGCACAGATACGCAGTATTTT. Translated, it gives CASSSKRGTDTQYF.

J is TRBJ2-5 and V is TRBV6-5; tentative D call: TRBD2 (5 bases). V was pared by 6 bases and J by 1 base, with 9 bases between. CDR1 and CDR2 (germline): MNHEY, SVGAGI. The CDR3 length is 13 residues. The chain's CDR3 is CASSTRAQETQYF. The CDR3, as DNA: TGTGCCAGCAGCACTAGGGCCCAAGAGACCCAGTACTTC.

This clone was detected only once. The V gene is TRBV10-3, the J gene TRBJ2-7; 7 bases agree with TRBD1. This CDR3 contains 13 residues. The V gene's germline CDR1 is ENHRY and CDR2 SYGVKD. The V and J ends lost 8 bases and 0 bases, in that order; junction bases with no gene match: 4. CDR3 residues: CAIGTESSYEQYF. As DNA, the CDR3 is TGTGCCATCGGGACAGAGAGCTCCTACGAGCAGTACTTC.